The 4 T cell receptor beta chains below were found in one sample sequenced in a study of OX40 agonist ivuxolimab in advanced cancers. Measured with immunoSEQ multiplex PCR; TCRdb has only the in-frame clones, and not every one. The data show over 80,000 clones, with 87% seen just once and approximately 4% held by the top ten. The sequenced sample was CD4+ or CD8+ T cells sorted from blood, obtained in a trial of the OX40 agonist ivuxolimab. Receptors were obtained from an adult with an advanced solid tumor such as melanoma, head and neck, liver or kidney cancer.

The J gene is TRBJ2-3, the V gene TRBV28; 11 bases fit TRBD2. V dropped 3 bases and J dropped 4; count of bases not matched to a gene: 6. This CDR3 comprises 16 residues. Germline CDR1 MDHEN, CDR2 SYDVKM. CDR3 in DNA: TGTGCCAGCAGTTTTAGTAGCGGGAGGGTACCAGATACGCAGTATTTT. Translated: CASSFSSGRVPDTQYF.

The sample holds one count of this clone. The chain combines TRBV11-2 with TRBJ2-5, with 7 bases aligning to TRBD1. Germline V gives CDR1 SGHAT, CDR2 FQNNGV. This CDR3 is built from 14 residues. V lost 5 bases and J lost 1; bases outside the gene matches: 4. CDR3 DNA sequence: TGTGCCAGCAGCCTGGGACAGATCCAAGAGACCCAGTACTTC. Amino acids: CASSLGQIQETQYF. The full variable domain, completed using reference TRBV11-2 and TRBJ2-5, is EAGVAQSPRYKIIEKRQSVAFWCNPISGHATLYWYQQILGQGPKLLIQFQNNGVVDDSQLPKDRFSAERLKGVDSTLKIQPAKLEDSAVYLCASSLGQIQETQYFGPGTRLLVL.

The CDR3 sequence: CASISGVPTEAFF. The DNA of the CDR3 is TGTGCCAGTATCTCAGGGGTCCCCACTGAAGCTTTCTTT. The chain carries TRBV2 and TRBJ1-1, with D perhaps TRBD1 (6 bases). Germline CDR1 SNHLY, CDR2 FYNNEI. The V gene lost 9 bases and the J gene lost 4 bases, with 15 bases spanning the gap. The CDR3 extends over 13 amino acids.

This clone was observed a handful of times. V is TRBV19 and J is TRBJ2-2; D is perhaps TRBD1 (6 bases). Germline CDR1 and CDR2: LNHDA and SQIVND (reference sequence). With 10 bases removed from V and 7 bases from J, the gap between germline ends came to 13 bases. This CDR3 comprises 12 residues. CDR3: CAIQAGVGELFF. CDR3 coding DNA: TGTGCCATCCAGGCAGGGGTCGGGGAGCTGTTTTTT. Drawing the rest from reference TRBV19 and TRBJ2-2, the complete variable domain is DGGITQSPKYLFRKEGQNVTLSCEQNLNHDAMYWYRQDPGQGLRLIYYSQIVNDFQKGDIAEGYSVSREKKESFPLTVTSAQKNPTAFYLCAIQAGVGELFFGEGSRLTVL.